The clone carrying this TCR beta chain was counted once. Libraries were prepared by immunoSEQ multiplex PCR; TCRdb keeps only in-frame clonotypes and omits some of them. The data hold 87,000 or so clones, with roughly 88% observed a single time. These data are taken from a study of blood T cell repertoires in COVID-19. CDR1 is SGHRS and CDR2 is YFSETQ in the germline V gene. Trimming pared 0 bases from V and 7 bases from J, leaving 17 bases between. The CDR3 totals 15 residues. This TCR derives from an elderly man with acute or convalescent COVID-19. This chain connects TRBV5-1 to TRBJ2-7; a possible D gene is TRBD2 (6 bases). The sample taken for sequencing was peripheral blood. The CDR3 DNA is TGCGCCAGCAGCTTGGGCGGAGGGGCAACTAAGGAGCAGTACTTC. Protein sequence: CASSLGGGATKEQYF.